These 4 T cell receptor beta chains were sequenced from one sample in a study of long-term antiretroviral therapy in people with HIV. The authors ran the immunoSEQ assay, v3.0, at survey level. Sequencing used immunoSEQ multiplex PCR; TCRdb keeps in-frame clones, though not all of them. The data show about 40,000 clones, 80% to 90% seen once. Here the sequenced sample was unsorted PBMCs, taken 1.2 years after starting antiretroviral therapy. The receptors shown here come from a woman aged 45-65 years with HIV.

The chain links TRBV14 to TRBJ2-2; D ambiguous. The CDR3 is made up of 16 amino acids. CDR1 and CDR2 (germline): SGHDN, FVKESK. V was pared by 0 bases and J by 2 bases, with 10 bases between. CDR3 loop: CASSQDLAANTGELFF. The CDR3 DNA follows: TGTGCCAGCAGCCAAGATCTGGCAGCAAACACCGGGGAGCTGTTTTTT.

This sequence joins TRBV6-1 and TRBJ2-1, with 7 bases matching TRBD2. From germline, CDR1 is MNHNS and CDR2 SASEGT. This CDR3 has 16 amino acids. The V segment lost 0 bases and the J segment 8 bases; nucleotides outside the gene matches: 10. The CDR3 protein is CASSEAGGAWGDEQFF. The CDR3 nucleotides read TGTGCCAGCAGTGAAGCGGGAGGGGCTTGGGGGGATGAGCAGTTCTTC.

This clone appeared once. This chain's CDR3 is CSVDQARNTEAFF. The CDR3 DNA sequence: TGCAGCGTTGACCAGGCAAGAAACACTGAAGCTTTCTTT. The rearrangement uses TRBV29-1 and TRBJ1-1; D unresolved. This CDR3 is 13 amino acids long. The V end lost 3 bases, the J end lost 2 bases, and 10 bases lay between the germline ends. Germline CDR1 is SQVTM and CDR2 is ANQGSEA.

The genes are TRBV2 and TRBJ1-2; D unresolved. CDR3 length: 13 amino acids. V dropped 2 bases and J dropped 8 bases, with 12 bases sitting between them. Germline CDR1 reads SNHLY; CDR2 reads FYNNEI. The CDR3 DNA reads TGTGCCAGCAGTGAACAAGGGCGGGAAGGCTACACCTTC. Translated: CASSEQGREGYTF. Supplemented by reference TRBV2 and TRBJ1-2, the full variable domain reads EPEVTQTPSHQVTQMGQEVILRCVPISNHLYFYWYRQILGQKVEFLVSFYNNEISEKSEIFDDQFSVERPDGSNFTLKIRSTKLEDSAMYFCASSEQGREGYTFGSGTRLTVV.